This T cell receptor (beta chain) was profiled in a study of cytomegalovirus exposure and HLA in healthy donors. Broader study findings: Productive status was seen about 90% or about 30% of the time for most TCR beta V segments in an earlier analysis. Later on, analysis showed that most CMV-associated TCR beta chains appeared to be HLA-restricted.

The CDR3 spans 16 residues. V dropped 7 bases and J dropped 6 bases, with 24 bases sitting between them. CDR1 MDHEN and CDR2 SYDVKM come from the germline V gene. The PCR employed 60 Vbeta primers together with 13 Jbeta primers. The data were produced by immunoSEQ multiplex PCR, yet TCRdb's version contains in-frame clones alone and is incomplete. The sample yields under 250,000 clones, around 80% seen once. Comment on this clone: The target antigen is unknown.

The chain uses TRBV28 and TRBJ1-1, with a weak D call TRBD1 (6 bases). This TCR derives from a man aged 30-40 years in good health and CMV-seronegative. The sequencing sample was made of PBMCs. CDR3 protein: CASILYLGGRGAEAFF. In DNA form, the CDR3 reads TGTGCCAGCATCCTTTACCTGGGGGGGAGGGGGGCTGAAGCTTTCTTT.